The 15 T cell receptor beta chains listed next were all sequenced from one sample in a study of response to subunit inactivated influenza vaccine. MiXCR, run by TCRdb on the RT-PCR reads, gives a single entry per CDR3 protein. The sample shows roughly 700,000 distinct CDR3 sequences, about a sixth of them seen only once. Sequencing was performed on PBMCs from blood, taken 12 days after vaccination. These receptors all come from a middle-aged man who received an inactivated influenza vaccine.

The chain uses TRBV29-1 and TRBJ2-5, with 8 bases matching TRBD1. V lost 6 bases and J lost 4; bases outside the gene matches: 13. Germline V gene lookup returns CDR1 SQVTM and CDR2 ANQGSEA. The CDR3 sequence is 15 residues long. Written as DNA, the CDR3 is TGCAGCGTGGTTGGTGGACAGGGTTTCGGAGAGACCCAGTACTTC. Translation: CSVVGGQGFGETQYF.

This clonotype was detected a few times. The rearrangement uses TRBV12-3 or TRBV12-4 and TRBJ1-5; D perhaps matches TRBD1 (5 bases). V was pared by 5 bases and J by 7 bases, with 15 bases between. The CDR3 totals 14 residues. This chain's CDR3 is CASSPGVSGQPQHF. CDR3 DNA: TGTGCCAGCAGTCCTGGGGTGTCAGGGCAGCCCCAGCATTTT.

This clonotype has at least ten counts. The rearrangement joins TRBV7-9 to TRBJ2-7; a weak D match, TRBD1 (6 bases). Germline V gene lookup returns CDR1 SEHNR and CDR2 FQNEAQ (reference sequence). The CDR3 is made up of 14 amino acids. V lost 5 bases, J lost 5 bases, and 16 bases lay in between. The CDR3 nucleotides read TGTGCCAGCAGCAAAACAGGGATGGGAGACGAGCAGTACTTC. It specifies CASSKTGMGDEQYF.

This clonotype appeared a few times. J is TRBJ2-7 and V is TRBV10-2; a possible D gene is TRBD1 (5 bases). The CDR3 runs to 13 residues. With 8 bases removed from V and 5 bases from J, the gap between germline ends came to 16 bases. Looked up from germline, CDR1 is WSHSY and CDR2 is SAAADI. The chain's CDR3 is CASGAGFRDEQYF. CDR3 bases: TGCGCCAGCGGGGCCGGGTTTCGGGACGAGCAGTACTTC.

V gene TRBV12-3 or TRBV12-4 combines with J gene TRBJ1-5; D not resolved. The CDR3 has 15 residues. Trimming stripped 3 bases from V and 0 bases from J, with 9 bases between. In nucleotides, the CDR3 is TGTGCCAGCAGTTTGGCACAGTATAGCAATCAGCCCCAGCATTTT. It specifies CASSLAQYSNQPQHF.

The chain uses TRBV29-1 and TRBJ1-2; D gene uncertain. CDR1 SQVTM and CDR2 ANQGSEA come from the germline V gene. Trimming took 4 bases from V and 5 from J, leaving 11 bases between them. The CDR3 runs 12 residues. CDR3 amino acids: CSVALGRYGYTF. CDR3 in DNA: TGCAGCGTTGCCTTAGGGCGATATGGCTACACCTTC.

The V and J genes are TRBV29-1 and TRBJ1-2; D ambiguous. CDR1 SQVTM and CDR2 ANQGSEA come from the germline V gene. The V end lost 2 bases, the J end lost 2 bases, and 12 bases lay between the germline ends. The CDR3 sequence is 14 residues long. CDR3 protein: CSVESTRINYGYTF. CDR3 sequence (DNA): TGCAGCGTTGAATCCACCAGGATAAACTATGGCTACACCTTC.

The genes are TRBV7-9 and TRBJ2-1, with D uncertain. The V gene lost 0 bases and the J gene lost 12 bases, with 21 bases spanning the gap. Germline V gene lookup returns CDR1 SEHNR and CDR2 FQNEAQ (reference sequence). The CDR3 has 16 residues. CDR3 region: CASSLAFSVPEQMQFF. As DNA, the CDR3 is TGTGCCAGCAGCTTAGCTTTCTCTGTTCCGGAACAAATGCAGTTCTTC.

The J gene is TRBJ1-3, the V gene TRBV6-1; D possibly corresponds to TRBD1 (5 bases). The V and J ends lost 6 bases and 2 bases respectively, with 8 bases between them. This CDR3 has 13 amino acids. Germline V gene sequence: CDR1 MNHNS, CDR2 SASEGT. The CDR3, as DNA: TGTGCCAGCAGGGGGGGGGCTGGAAACACCATATATTTT. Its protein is CASRGGAGNTIYF.

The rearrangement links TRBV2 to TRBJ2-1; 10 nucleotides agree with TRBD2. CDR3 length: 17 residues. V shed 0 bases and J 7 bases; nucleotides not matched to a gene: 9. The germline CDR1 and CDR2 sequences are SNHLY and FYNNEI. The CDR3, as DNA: TGTGCCAGCAGTGAAGCCTCTCCTAGCGGGAGTGGTAATGAGCAGTTCTTC. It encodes CASSEASPSGSGNEQFF. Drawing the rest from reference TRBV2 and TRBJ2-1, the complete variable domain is EPEVTQTPSHQVTQMGQEVILRCVPISNHLYFYWYRQILGQKVEFLVSFYNNEISEKSEIFDDQFSVERPDGSNFTLKIRSTKLEDSAMYFCASSEASPSGSGNEQFFGPGTRLTVL.

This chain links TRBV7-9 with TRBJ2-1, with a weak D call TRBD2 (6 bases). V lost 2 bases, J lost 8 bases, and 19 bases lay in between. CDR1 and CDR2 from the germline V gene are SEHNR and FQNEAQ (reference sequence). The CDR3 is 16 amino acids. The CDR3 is CASSLSGQSRIDEQFF. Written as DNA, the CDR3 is TGTGCCAGCAGCTTAAGCGGGCAAAGTCGAATAGATGAGCAGTTCTTC.

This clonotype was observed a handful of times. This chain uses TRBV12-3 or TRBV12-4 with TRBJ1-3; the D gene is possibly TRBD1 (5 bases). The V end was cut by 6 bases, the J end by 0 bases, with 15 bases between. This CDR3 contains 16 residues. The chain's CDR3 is CASSLREGYSGNTIYF. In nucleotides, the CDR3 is TGTGCCAGCAGCTTGCGGGAGGGGTACTCTGGAAACACCATATATTTT.

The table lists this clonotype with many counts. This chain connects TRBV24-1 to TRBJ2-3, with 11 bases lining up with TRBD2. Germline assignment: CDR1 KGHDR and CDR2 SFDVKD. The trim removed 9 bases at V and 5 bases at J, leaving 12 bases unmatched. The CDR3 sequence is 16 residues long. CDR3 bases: TGTGCCACCGCATCTCTAGCGGGAGGATCGCGAGATACGCAGTATTTT. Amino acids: CATASLAGGSRDTQYF.

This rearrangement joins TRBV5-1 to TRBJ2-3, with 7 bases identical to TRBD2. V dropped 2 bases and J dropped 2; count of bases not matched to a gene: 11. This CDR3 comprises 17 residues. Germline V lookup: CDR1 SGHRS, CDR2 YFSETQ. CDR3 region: CASSLSSIAGNTDTQYF. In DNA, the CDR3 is TGCGCCAGCAGCTTATCTAGTATAGCGGGCAACACAGATACGCAGTATTTT. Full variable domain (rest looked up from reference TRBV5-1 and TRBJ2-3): KAGVTQTPRYLIKTRGQQVTLSCSPISGHRSVSWYQQTPGQGLQFLFEYFSETQRNKGNFPGRFSGRQFSNSRSEMNVSTLELGDSALYLCASSLSSIAGNTDTQYFGPGTRLTVL.

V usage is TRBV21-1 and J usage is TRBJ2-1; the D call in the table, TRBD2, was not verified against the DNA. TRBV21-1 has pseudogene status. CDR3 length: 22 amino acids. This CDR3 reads CASSKANKEEVDQRGSYNEQFF. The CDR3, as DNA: TGTGCCAGCAGCAAAGCGAATAAGGAGGAAGTGGACCAGAGGGGCTCCTACAATGAGCAGTTCTTC.